Shown below are 24 T cell receptor beta chains from a single sample sequenced in a study of shared clonotypes between healthy human individuals. Produced via immunoSEQ multiplex PCR; TCRdb's table is partial and in-frame only. The repertoire holds around 2,000,000 clones, with 95% as singletons. The specimen was naive CD4+ T cells sorted from blood. Noted subset: CD45RA+ positively selected. The receptors come from a man aged 18 to 29 in good health.

The chain links TRBV6-6 to TRBJ1-6, with 7 nucleotides matching TRBD1. CDR3 length: 14 residues. Trimming cost V 6 bases and J 5 bases; bases outside gene matches: 4. CDR1 and CDR2 (germline): MNHNY, SVGAGI (reference sequence). CDR3 sequence reads: CASRTTGDNSPLHF. In DNA form, the CDR3 reads TGTGCCAGCAGGACAACAGGGGATAATTCACCCCTCCACTTT.

The rearrangement uses TRBV10-3 and TRBJ2-7; 8 nucleotides align to TRBD1. CDR1 is ENHRY and CDR2 is SYGVKD in the germline V gene. V dropped 4 bases and J dropped 4; count of bases not matched to a gene: 3. CDR3 size: 13 residues. The CDR3 is CAISADRGYEQYF. CDR3 coding DNA: TGTGCCATCAGTGCCGACAGGGGATACGAGCAGTACTTC.

For the CDR3, the DNA is TGTGCCATCACTTCCGGGACTAGAGGAGATACGCAGTATTTT. Translated, it gives CAITSGTRGDTQYF. V usage is TRBV5-4 and J usage is TRBJ2-3, with 8 bases aligning to TRBD2. This CDR3 has 14 residues. With 9 bases clipped from V and 5 bases from J, the junction kept 11 bases outside the gene matches. Germline V gives CDR1 SGHNT, CDR2 YYREEE (reference sequence).

As concerns this clone: Distinct nucleotide sequences in the sample also encode this CDR3. J is TRBJ2-3 and V is TRBV4-1; D uncertain. Germline V gives CDR1 MGHRA, CDR2 YSYEKL. CDR3 size: 12 residues. Deletions cut 3 bases from V and 0 bases from J, with 1 base between. CDR3 nucleotides: TGCGCCAGCAGCCATAGCACAGATACGCAGTATTTT. Its protein product is CASSHSTDTQYF.

The gene calls are TRBV5-6 and TRBJ1-6; no definite D call. The CDR3 sequence is 14 residues long. Deletions cut 3 bases from V and 7 bases from J, with 11 bases between. Per the germline V gene, CDR1 is SGHDT and CDR2 is YYEEEE. CDR3 nucleotides: TGTGCCAGCAGCTCCCGGGCTCCCAATTCACCCCTCCACTTT. Translation: CASSSRAPNSPLHF.

The gene calls are TRBV10-3 and TRBJ2-3; 9 bases agree with TRBD2. Germline CDR1 is ENHRY and CDR2 is SYGVKD. The CDR3 has 18 residues. V lost 6 bases to trimming and J lost 7 bases; unmatched junction nucleotides: 20. The CDR3 loop is CAIRAGGMLAGELYTQYF. In DNA form, the CDR3 reads TGTGCCATCAGGGCAGGGGGAATGTTAGCGGGAGAATTGTATACGCAGTATTTT.

CDR3 loop: CASSPEGGSTYEQYF. CDR3 coding DNA: TGTGCCAGTAGCCCCGAGGGGGGGTCCACCTACGAGCAGTACTTC. The chain carries TRBV2 and TRBJ2-7; perhaps TRBD2 as D (7 bases). CDR1 is SNHLY and CDR2 is FYNNEI in the germline V gene. The CDR3 extends over 15 amino acids. With 9 bases removed from V and 2 bases from J, the gap between germline ends came to 20 bases.

V gene TRBV10-1 combines with J gene TRBJ1-1; tentatively, D is TRBD1 (6 bases). V was pared by 6 bases and J by 6 bases, with 14 bases between. The CDR3 is 13 amino acids. Germline V gives CDR1 WNHNN, CDR2 SYGVQD (reference sequence). This chain's CDR3 is CASSEGGRAEAFF. CDR3 nucleotide sequence: TGCGCCAGCAGCGAAGGGGGGCGGGCTGAAGCTTTCTTT.

A remark on this clone: This sample includes further DNA sequences coding for the same CDR3. The rearrangement uses TRBV30 and TRBJ2-5; D perhaps matches TRBD2 (5 bases). The CDR3 runs to 11 residues. Germline-derived CDR1 and CDR2 are GTSNPN and SVGIG (reference sequence). Trimming removed 3 bases from V and 3 bases from J, with 5 bases in between. The CDR3, as DNA: TGTGCCTGGAGGGGAGAAGAGACCCAGTACTTC. As protein: CAWRGEETQYF.

This chain joins TRBV5-6 and TRBJ1-2; D uncertain. The V gene lost 0 bases and the J gene lost 2 bases, with 5 bases spanning the gap. The germline CDR1 and CDR2 sequences are SGHDT and YYEEEE. There are 13 residues in the CDR3. This CDR3 is CASSLEQNYGYTF. DNA of the CDR3: TGTGCCAGCAGCTTGGAACAGAACTATGGCTACACCTTC.

The gene calls are TRBV2 and TRBJ2-7, with 10 bases fitting TRBD1. J was trimmed by 0 bases and V by 4 bases; bases with no gene match: 3. Per germline, CDR1 SNHLY and CDR2 FYNNEI. The length of the CDR3 is 15 residues. The CDR3 loop is CASSVGTGVSYEQYF. CDR3 DNA sequence: TGTGCCAGCAGTGTTGGGACAGGGGTCTCCTACGAGCAGTACTTC.

The rearrangement uses TRBV11-3 and TRBJ2-3, with 8 bases aligning to TRBD1. CDR1 SGHNT and CDR2 YENEEA come from the germline V gene. This CDR3 has 15 residues. With V trimmed by 5 bases and J by 3 bases, 7 bases remained unmatched. In DNA, the CDR3 is TGTGCCAGCAGCCAAAGACGACAGGGGACAGATACGCAGTATTTT. It is translated as CASSQRRQGTDTQYF.

The chain is built from TRBV6-5 and TRBJ1-1, with D possibly being TRBD1 (6 bases). The CDR3 extends over 15 amino acids. V lost 4 bases, J lost 0 bases, and 12 bases lay in between. Germline lookup yields CDR1 MNHEY and CDR2 SVGAGI. The CDR3 sequence: CASSLTGWVNTEAFF. CDR3 coding DNA: TGTGCCAGCAGTTTGACAGGATGGGTGAACACTGAAGCTTTCTTT.

The CDR3 reads CASSHSSGAYEQYF. The CDR3 nucleotides are TGCGCCAGCAGCCACTCCTCCGGGGCCTACGAGCAGTACTTC. The J gene is TRBJ2-7, the V gene TRBV4-3; weak D call: TRBD2 (5 bases). This CDR3 is 14 amino acids long. Between the trimmed V and J ends, which lost 3 bases and 2 bases, there was a span of 11 bases. The germline gives CDR1 LGHNA, CDR2 YSLEER.

This chain joins TRBV2 and TRBJ2-7; maybe TRBD1 (5 bases). The CDR3 has 12 residues. The V end lost 7 bases, the J end lost 5 bases, and 12 bases lay between the germline ends. Germline V gives CDR1 SNHLY, CDR2 FYNNEI. CDR3 DNA: TGTGCCAGCAATTCAGGGCTGAACGAGCAGTACTTC. Its translation is CASNSGLNEQYF. The whole variable domain, filled in from reference TRBV2 and TRBJ2-7, reads EPEVTQTPSHQVTQMGQEVILRCVPISNHLYFYWYRQILGQKVEFLVSFYNNEISEKSEIFDDQFSVERPDGSNFTLKIRSTKLEDSAMYFCASNSGLNEQYFGPGTRLTVT.

The rearrangement joins TRBV11-2 to TRBJ1-6; D remains unclear. Between the trimmed V and J ends, which lost 2 bases and 8 bases, there was a span of 4 bases. Germline CDR1 reads SGHAT; CDR2 reads FQNNGV. The CDR3 sequence is 12 residues long. DNA for the CDR3: TGTGCCAGCAGCTTAATCTATTCACCCCTCCACTTT. Protein sequence: CASSLIYSPLHF. Combining the CDR3 with reference TRBV11-2 and TRBJ1-6 gives the whole variable domain EAGVAQSPRYKIIEKRQSVAFWCNPISGHATLYWYQQILGQGPKLLIQFQNNGVVDDSQLPKDRFSAERLKGVDSTLKIQPAKLEDSAVYLCASSLIYSPLHFGNGTRLTVT.

The gene calls are TRBV28 and TRBJ1-3, with 9 bases matching TRBD1. Germline loops: CDR1 MDHEN, CDR2 SYDVKM. Losses at the gene ends were 5 bases for V and 4 bases for J; bases not matched to a gene: 9. This CDR3 has 16 residues. The CDR3 protein is CASSPPGQGRGNTIYF. DNA for the CDR3: TGTGCCAGCAGTCCCCCGGGACAGGGCAGGGGAAACACCATATATTTT. Drawing the rest from reference TRBV28 and TRBJ1-3, the complete variable domain is DVKVTQSSRYLVKRTGEKVFLECVQDMDHENMFWYRQDPGLGLRLIYFSYDVKMKEKGDIPEGYSVSREKKERFSLILESASTNQTSMYLCASSPPGQGRGNTIYFGEGSWLTVV.

The J gene is TRBJ1-2, the V gene TRBV19, with 7 bases identical to TRBD1. V shed 6 bases and J 4 bases; nucleotides not matched to a gene: 8. In germline, CDR1 is LNHDA, CDR2 SQIVND (reference sequence). The CDR3 has 14 amino acids. The CDR3 protein is CASSLLTGSYGYTF. The CDR3 coding sequence is TGTGCCAGTAGCCTTCTGACAGGGAGCTATGGCTACACCTTC.

The gene calls are TRBV10-1 and TRBJ2-3; D possibly corresponds to TRBD2 (6 bases). V lost 2 bases to trimming and J lost 3 bases, with 9 bases between them. Germline CDR1 reads WNHNN; CDR2 reads SYGVQD (reference sequence). CDR3 size: 14 residues. The CDR3 sequence is CASSEGGFTDTQYF. For the CDR3, the DNA is TGCGCCAGCAGTGAGGGGGGGTTTACAGATACGCAGTATTTT.

The chain uses TRBV10-3 and TRBJ2-3, with D perhaps matching TRBD1 (8 bases). Trimming cost V 7 bases and J 3 bases, with 14 bases left between them. This CDR3 has 14 residues. The germline gives CDR1 ENHRY, CDR2 SYGVKD. The DNA of the CDR3 is TGTGCCATCAACACAGGGGGAGGGACAGATACGCAGTATTTT. Its translation is CAINTGGGTDTQYF.

V usage is TRBV10-3 and J usage is TRBJ2-7; 7 positions match TRBD1. Germline loops: CDR1 ENHRY, CDR2 SYGVKD. This CDR3 contains 13 residues. After removal of 5 bases from V and 2 bases from J, the junction contained 3 bases not matched to a gene. The CDR3: CAISTGQPYEQYF. The CDR3 DNA follows: TGTGCCATCAGTACGGGACAGCCCTACGAGCAGTACTTC.

The J gene is TRBJ1-1, the V gene TRBV4-2; D gene uncertain. The V end was cut by 0 bases, the J end by 0 bases, with 14 bases between. The CDR3 spans 17 residues. The germline V gene encodes CDR1 LGHNA and CDR2 YNFKEQ. The CDR3, as DNA: TGTGCCAGCAGCCAAGAGAGGCAAGTCGTACTGAACACTGAAGCTTTCTTT. Amino acid sequence: CASSQERQVVLNTEAFF.

The V call is TRBV2, the J call TRBJ2-5; 11 positions agree with TRBD2. With V trimmed by 2 bases and J by 2 bases, 7 bases remained unmatched. The CDR3 totals 17 residues. Germline V lookup: CDR1 SNHLY, CDR2 FYNNEI. The CDR3 here is CASSELLAGGLQETQYF. In nucleotides, the CDR3 is TGTGCCAGCAGTGAATTGCTAGCGGGGGGCCTACAAGAGACCCAGTACTTC.

V is TRBV7-5 and J is TRBJ2-7; the DNA was not used to check the table's D call, TRBD1. TRBV7-5 is termed a pseudogene. The CDR3 runs to 14 residues. CDR3 in amino acids: CARSLERGFCEQYF. The CDR3 DNA is TGTGCCAGAAGCTTAGAGAGGGGGTTCTGCGAGCAGTACTTC.